Sequencing of this T cell receptor beta chain was carried out in a study of cytomegalovirus exposure and HLA in healthy donors. Study results and caveats: Common viral pathogens were later found to be apparently linked to several of the most significant clusters.

The PCR contained 60 Vbeta and 13 Jbeta primers. Method: immunoSEQ multiplex PCR; TCRdb's copy keeps in-frame clones and lacks some. Among about 160,000 clones listed, around 80% were seen once. Trimming pared 6 bases from V and 3 bases from J, leaving 19 bases between. Germline V lookup: CDR1 SGHNT, CDR2 YYREEE (reference sequence). This CDR3 contains 16 residues. About this clone itself: The antigen is unknown.

The chain has TRBV5-4 and TRBJ2-1; maybe TRBD1 (8 bases). The sequenced material came from PBMCs. The clonotype originates from a male donor in good health and CMV-seropositive. The CDR3: CASNTGGGTLYNEQFF. DNA for the CDR3: TGTGCCAGCAACACAGGGGGGGGTACCCTCTACAATGAGCAGTTCTTC. Complete variable domain (other parts from reference TRBV5-4 and TRBJ2-1): ETGVTQSPTHLIKTRGQQVTLRCSSQSGHNTVSWYQQALGQGPQFIFQYYREEENGRGNFPPRFSGLQFPNYSSELNVNALELDDSALYLCASNTGGGTLYNEQFFGPGTRLTVL.